This T cell receptor (beta chain) is from a study of T cells expressing NK-cell markers. Reprocessing the 5' RACE reads, TCRdb reports a single entry for every CDR3 protein and omits DNA. The repertoire shows more than 20,000 distinct CDR3 sequences; the top ten hold 45% to 60%. General study points: HCMV specificity was not established for the expanded NKG2C+ T cell clones.

As regards this clonotype: Antigen: not known.

The V gene's germline CDR1 is DFQATT and CDR2 SNEGSKA (reference sequence). This CDR3 spans 14 amino acids. The chain employs TRBV20-1 and TRBJ2-3; TCRdb indicates TRBD2, and absent DNA this call remains unverified. The TCR comes from a man aged 18-69 years in good health. Sequencing input: blood T cells: a sorted CD56 or NKG2C T cell subset, CD4+ or CD8+ T cells, or bulk PBMC T cells (not recorded which). CDR3 sequence reads: CSASSREKGDTQYF.